A single count supports the clone carrying this T cell receptor beta chain. This specimen belongs to a study of regulatory T cells in long-lasting Graves disease. Arm-PCR of CDR3 regions with iRepertoire HTBI primers generated TCR beta libraries. Each CDR3 protein gets one entry after TCRdb re-called the multiplex PCR reads with MiXCR. The sample includes just over 600,000 distinct CDR3 sequences, 16% of them seen just once. Described time point: newly diagnosed GD, antithyroid drugs for less than 3 months. Construction of the TCR library relied on RNA isolated from PBMCs. The same data also contributed to another study, on T cells in Graves' hyperthyroidism and ophthalmopathy. That work contributes: Blood held most thyroid clonotypes expanded above 0.001 frequency.

The TCR originated in a woman under 40 with Graves disease. The sample here was peripheral blood mononuclear cells (PBMCs), taken at new diagnosis, from a patient treated with antithyroid drugs.

The CDR3 DNA sequence: TGTGCCAGCAGTTGGAGCGGAACTAGCACAGATACGCAGTATTTT. This encodes CASSWSGTSTDTQYF. The chain combines TRBV6-5 with TRBJ2-3, with D maybe TRBD2 (5 bases). The CDR3 runs to 15 residues. Trimming took 4 bases from V and 0 from J, leaving 11 bases between them. CDR1 MNHEY and CDR2 SVGAGI come from the germline V gene.